This TCR beta chain emerged from a study of CD4 T cells in relation to SARS-CoV-2 and coronaviruses. On this clone: What it binds is unknown.

Trimming at V came to 3 bases and at J to 8 bases, leaving 5 bases not matched to a gene. CDR3 length: 15 residues. CDR1 is MDHEN and CDR2 is SYDVKM in the germline V gene. Clones were read by immunoSEQ multiplex PCR, and TCRdb kept only the in-frame ones, dropping some. The sample lists over 35,000 clones, around four fifths occurring once. What was sequenced was memory CD4+ T cells from PBMCs, cultured in vitro. The V call is TRBV28, the J call TRBJ2-1, with 12 bases aligning to TRBD1. This clonotype was obtained from an adult with COVID-19. The CDR3 here is CASSFFGTGGDEQFF. As DNA, the CDR3 is TGTGCCAGCAGTTTTTTTGGGACAGGGGGCGATGAGCAGTTCTTC. The whole variable domain, remainder taken from reference TRBV28 and TRBJ2-1, is DVKVTQSSRYLVKRTGEKVFLECVQDMDHENMFWYRQDPGLGLRLIYFSYDVKMKEKGDIPEGYSVSREKKERFSLILESASTNQTSMYLCASSFFGTGGDEQFFGPGTRLTVL.